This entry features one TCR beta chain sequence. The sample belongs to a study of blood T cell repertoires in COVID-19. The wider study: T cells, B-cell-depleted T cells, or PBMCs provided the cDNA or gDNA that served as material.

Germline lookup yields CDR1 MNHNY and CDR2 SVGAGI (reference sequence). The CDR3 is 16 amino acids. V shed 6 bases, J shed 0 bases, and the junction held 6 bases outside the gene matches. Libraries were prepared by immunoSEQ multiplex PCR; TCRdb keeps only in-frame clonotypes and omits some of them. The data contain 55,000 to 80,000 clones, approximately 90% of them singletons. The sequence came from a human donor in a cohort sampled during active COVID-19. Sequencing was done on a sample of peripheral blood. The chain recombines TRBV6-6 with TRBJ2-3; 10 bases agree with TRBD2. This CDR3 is CASSLGLAESTDTQYF. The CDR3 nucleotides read TGTGCCAGCAGCCTCGGACTAGCGGAGAGCACAGATACGCAGTATTTT.